The clone carrying this T cell receptor (beta chain) showed up just once. A Seattle source enrolled patients during active infection and followed them longitudinally. The sample originates from a study of blood T cell repertoires in COVID-19. Study as a whole: COVID-19 samples from acute and convalescent phases originated in the United States, Italy and Spain. Sources were T cells, B-cell-depleted T cells, or PBMCs; the material itself was cDNA or gDNA.

In the study's own analysis: How many nucleated cells were present was estimated from reference gene primer amplification. Only in-frame clones appear in the TCRdb table, and some are missing; sequencing was by immunoSEQ multiplex PCR. V and J calls and clone size are as listed in that table; D and trimming were resolved from the DNA. The sample records 300,000 to 350,000 clones, almost 90% being singletons. CDR1 SGDLS and CDR2 YYNGEE come from the germline V gene. Losses at the gene ends were 3 bases for V and 1 base for J; bases not matched to a gene: 1. This CDR3 region has 15 residues. The J gene is TRBJ2-1, the V gene TRBV9; 10 bases are shared with TRBD2. This TCR derives from a woman aged 25 to 39 with COVID-19, enrolled during active disease. Sequencing was performed on peripheral blood. CDR3 loop: CASSASGGSYNEQFF. DNA for the CDR3: TGTGCCAGCAGCGCTAGCGGGGGTTCCTACAATGAGCAGTTCTTC.